This is a list of T cell receptor beta chains from one sample in a study of post-analysis software for immune sequencing data. TCRdb processed the PCR reads anew with MiXCR; each CDR3 protein has one entry. Here the sample spans about 810,000 distinct CDR3 sequences, under 70% being singletons. The sequenced sample consisted of blood. These receptors came from a girl aged 10 to 17 with multiple sclerosis. Both conserved end residues are part of each CDR3. The D gene is left open where the match is weak. Clone size appears in some rows only: once, few, many, or a class for an expanded clone.

j_gene,len,abundance,v_gene,d_gene,CDR3nt,CDR3aa
TRBJ2-7,14,NA,TRBV5-1,NA,TGCGCCAGCAGCGAGGAACTTCCTGGGTACGAGCAGTACTTC,CASSEELPGYEQYF
TRBJ2-2,16,NA,TRBV7-8,NA,TGTGCCAGCAGCCCTGGCAGGAGGACGAACACCGGGGAGCTGTTTTTT,CASSPGRRTNTGELFF
TRBJ1-4,11,NA,TRBV20-1,NA,TGCAGTGCCGACCATGACGGAAAACTGTTTTTT,CSADHDGKLFF
TRBJ2-3,15,NA,TRBV12-3/TRBV12-4,NA,TGTGTCAGCAGTTTAGAGGGGAGAGCCACAGATACGCAGTATTTT,CVSSLEGRATDTQYF
TRBJ2-1,13,many,TRBV29-1,NA,TGCAGCGTTGGACTGGGGGGATACAATGAGCAGTTCTTC,CSVGLGGYNEQFF
TRBJ2-5,14,NA,TRBV15,NA,TGTGCCACCAGCAGCCCCTCTGGTCAAGAGACCCAGTACTTC,CATSSPSGQETQYF
TRBJ2-5,15,NA,TRBV2,TRBD2,TGTGCCAGCAGTGAAAGCGGGAGGCAAGAAGAGACCCAGTACTTC,CASSESGRQEETQYF
TRBJ2-1,15,few,TRBV27,TRBD2,TGTGCCAGCAGTTTAGGGGACTACTCATGGGATGAGCAGTTCTTC,CASSLGDYSWDEQFF
TRBJ2-7,15,NA,TRBV29-1,NA,TGCAGCATTCTTCAGCGGGCCCGGAGCTCCTACGAGCAGTACTTC,CSILQRARSSYEQYF
TRBJ1-2,15,few,TRBV6-1,NA,TGTGCCAGCACCCGAGGACGGATTTCGAACTATGGCTACACCTTC,CASTRGRISNYGYTF
TRBJ1-2,15,NA,TRBV10-3,TRBD1,TGTGCCACCACTAGCAGGACAGGGGGTAACTATGGCTACACCTTC,CATTSRTGGNYGYTF
TRBJ2-7,11,once,TRBV5-5,NA,TGTGCCAGCAGCTGGTCTCAAGAGCAGTACTTC,CASSWSQEQYF
TRBJ1-2,16,NA,TRBV5-1,NA,TGCGCCAGCAGCTTGAAGACCCTAACCTCTAACTATGGCTACACCTTC,CASSLKTLTSNYGYTF
TRBJ2-1,16,NA,TRBV5-1,TRBD1,TGCGCCAGCAGCTTGTTAGGGCGAGCCGGGACAGGGGGCCAGTTCTTC,CASSLLGRAGTGGQFF
TRBJ2-7,13,few,TRBV14,NA,TGTGCCAGCAGCATCGAGGTTTTCTACGAGCAGTACTTC,CASSIEVFYEQYF
TRBJ2-5,19,NA,TRBV11-2,TRBD1,TGTGCCAGCAGCCGAGGGTCCGGGACAGGGGGCCCCCTTAAAGAGACCCAGTACTTC,CASSRGSGTGGPLKETQYF
TRBJ1-2,12,few,TRBV29-1,NA,TGCAGCGTAGTAAGAACTGGAGATGGCTACACCTTC,CSVVRTGDGYTF
TRBJ2-7,14,NA,TRBV20-1,NA,TGCAGTGCTAGAACCGGGAAGAGCTCCTACGAGCAGTACTTC,CSARTGKSSYEQYF
TRBJ2-7,16,few,TRBV4-1,NA,TGCGCCAGCAGCCAAGTTCCAGTCGGGAACTCCTACGAGCAGTACTTC,CASSQVPVGNSYEQYF
TRBJ2-7,14,NA,TRBV7-3,NA,TGTGCCAGCAGTATCGGAGGAGGCCAGGGCGAGCAGTACTTC,CASSIGGGQGEQYF
TRBJ2-7,16,few,TRBV5-5,TRBD2,TGTGCCAGCAGCTTGGGGACTAGCGGGAGGGTCTACGAGCAGTACTTC,CASSLGTSGRVYEQYF
TRBJ1-2,15,NA,TRBV6-6,TRBD1,TGTGCCAGCAGTCCGTTCGGACAGGGTCCCTATGGCTACACCTTC,CASSPFGQGPYGYTF
TRBJ2-1,13,NA,TRBV7-2,TRBD2,TGTGCCAGCAGCTTACCGAGCGGGGGATTCTGGTTCTTC,CASSLPSGGFWFF
TRBJ2-7,14,few,TRBV9,TRBD1,TGTGCCAGCAGCGCGGCGACAGGGTTCAGCGAGCAGTACTTC,CASSAATGFSEQYF
TRBJ2-3,16,NA,TRBV5-1,NA,TGCGCCAGCAGCCCCCGTAGGGGGTCCGCCCAAGATACGCAGTATTTT,CASSPRRGSAQDTQYF
TRBJ1-2,13,NA,TRBV6-1,TRBD1,TGTGCCAGCAATCTGGACAGGGGGAAGGGCTACACCTTC,CASNLDRGKGYTF
TRBJ2-3,15,NA,TRBV30,TRBD1,TGTGCCTGGAGCGACGGACAGGGGGAAACAGATACGCAGTATTTT,CAWSDGQGETDTQYF
TRBJ2-5,14,NA,TRBV7-8,TRBD1,TGTGCCAGCAGCCCGGACAGGGGGCTTGAGACCCAGTACTTC,CASSPDRGLETQYF
TRBJ2-1,17,few,TRBV29-1,NA,TGCAGCGTCGACAACCTCCGGTCTTCTTCCCTTTACAATGAGCAGTTCTTC,CSVDNLRSSSLYNEQFF
TRBJ1-4,14,NA,TRBV12-3/TRBV12-4,TRBD1,TGTGCCAGCAGTTTAGCGGACAGGGTTGAAAAACTGTTTTTT,CASSLADRVEKLFF
TRBJ1-4,14,NA,TRBV5-1,TRBD1,TGCGCCAGCAGCAGCCGGACAGGTGACGAAAAACTGTTTTTT,CASSSRTGDEKLFF
TRBJ2-3,15,NA,TRBV29-1,TRBD2,TGCAGCGCTAAACTACTAGCGGGAGGGCCAGATACGCAGTATTTT,CSAKLLAGGPDTQYF
TRBJ1-4,15,few,TRBV12-3/TRBV12-4,NA,TGTGCCAGCAGCCGGACAGCTTCAACTAATGAAAAACTGTTTTTT,CASSRTASTNEKLFF
TRBJ2-5,15,once,TRBV7-2,TRBD2,TGTGCCAGCAGCTCCCGACTAGCGGGGCAAGAGACCCAGTACTTC,CASSSRLAGQETQYF
TRBJ1-5,15,few,TRBV4-1,NA,TGCGCCAGCAGCCAAGAGGGCTCTGGCAATCAGCCCCAGCATTTT,CASSQEGSGNQPQHF
TRBJ1-2,18,few,TRBV4-2,NA,TGTGCCAGCAGCGGTCGACCTAGGCAGGGTCCGACCGGTTTTGGCTACACCTTC,CASSGRPRQGPTGFGYTF